This TCR beta chain emerged from a study of shared clonotypes between healthy human individuals. About the study: A donor's plate count was three for CD4 naive and three for CD4 memory; CD8 naive had two and CD8 memory one. The study's findings and limits: Clonotypes shared by all four donors outscored non-shared clonotypes in generation probability. Blood alone was sampled, and tissue repertoires likely differ.

Clones were read by immunoSEQ multiplex PCR, and TCRdb kept only the in-frame ones, dropping some. The sample carries 1,400,000 or so clones, about 98.5% recorded once. In regard to this clone: The antigen remains undetermined.

From CD4+ cells came CD45RA+ naive and CD45RA-negative memory subsets. The germline V gene encodes CDR1 GTSNPN and CDR2 SVGIG (reference sequence). This CDR3 contains 14 residues. The V end was cut by 2 bases, the J end by 3 bases, with 14 bases between. This chain links TRBV30 with TRBJ2-7, with D uncertain. The sequenced material came from naive CD4+ T cells sorted from blood. Subset described: CD45RA+ positively selected. The source is a man younger than 45 in good health. CDR3 coding DNA: TGTGCCTGGAGTCCAAGGGTAGGAGACTACGAGCAGTACTTC. Translating it yields CAWSPRVGDYEQYF.